These 10 T cell receptor beta chains originate from one sample sequenced in a study of neurological immune-mediated disorders. Time point denoted: longitudinal time-point 2. A single record per CDR3 protein comes from TCRdb applying MiXCR to the 5' RACE reads. Among about 33,000 distinct CDR3 sequences listed, approximately 13% were seen once. The sequencing input was PBMCs. The receptors shown here come from a woman aged 40 to 50 in good health.

This clonotype was detected many times. The rearrangement links TRBV6-5 to TRBJ2-6, with a tentative D call TRBD2 (5 bases). Trimming stripped 5 bases from V and 2 bases from J, with 10 bases between. The CDR3 is made up of 15 amino acids. CDR1 and CDR2 (germline): MNHEY, SVGAGI. CDR3 residues: CASSPEGTGANVLTF. Written as DNA, the CDR3 is TGTGCCAGCAGTCCTGAGGGTACTGGGGCCAACGTCCTGACTTTC.

This clonotype was counted ten times or more. The chain is built from TRBV20-1 and TRBJ2-1; D is unresolved. Germline V CDR1 and CDR2: DFQATT, SNEGSKA (reference sequence). V gave up 2 bases and J gave up 3 bases, with 11 bases separating them. This CDR3 contains 14 residues. This CDR3 reads CSARTHASYNEQFF. In DNA form, the CDR3 reads TGCAGTGCTAGAACACACGCCAGCTACAATGAGCAGTTCTTC.

This clonotype showed up many times. The V gene is TRBV5-6, the J gene TRBJ1-1, with a weak D call TRBD1 (5 bases). V gave up 4 bases and J gave up 1 base, with 14 bases separating them. Germline lookup yields CDR1 SGHDT and CDR2 YYEEEE. This CDR3 region has 15 residues. The CDR3 DNA sequence: TGTGCCAGCAGCCCCGAGGGGCTATGGAACACTGAAGCTTTCTTT. Its translation is CASSPEGLWNTEAFF.

This clonotype has at least ten counts. V usage is TRBV20-1 and J usage is TRBJ1-1; D call uncertain. CDR1 is DFQATT, CDR2 SNEGSKA, per germline (reference sequence). The CDR3 totals 12 residues. The V end lost 4 bases, the J end lost 2 bases, and 8 bases lay between the germline ends. The CDR3 region has the DNA TGCAGTGCTACCGCCGCTAACACTGAAGCTTTCTTT. It specifies CSATAANTEAFF.

This clonotype has a count of ten or more. This chain joins TRBV5-1 and TRBJ2-7; D perhaps matches TRBD2 (5 bases). The CDR3 extends over 14 amino acids. With 4 bases removed from V and 3 bases from J, the gap between germline ends came to 14 bases. The germline V gene encodes CDR1 SGHRS and CDR2 YFSETQ. CDR3 DNA: TGCGCCAGCAGCGTACTTGGAGGCGGCTACGAGCAGTACTTC. Residues: CASSVLGGGYEQYF.

By frequency in the sample, this clonotype is medium-sized. V usage is TRBV25-1 and J usage is TRBJ1-1, with D perhaps matching TRBD1 (5 bases). The V end was cut by 7 bases, the J end by 7 bases, with 22 bases between. This CDR3 region has 15 residues. The V gene's germline CDR1 is MGHDK and CDR2 SYGVNS. CDR3 DNA: TGTGCCAGCACTCGCGGCCTTTGGGGGGAACATGAAGCTTTCTTT. Its protein product is CASTRGLWGEHEAFF.

At least ten counts were recorded for this clonotype. The V call is TRBV6-2 or TRBV6-3, the J call TRBJ2-7, with 9 nucleotides matching TRBD2. Germline loops: CDR1 MNHEY, CDR2 SVGEGT. V lost 2 bases and J lost 2; bases outside the gene matches: 7. The CDR3 consists of 16 residues. The CDR3 DNA reads TGTGCCAGCAGTTACGGGGGTAGCGGGAGTACCTACGAGCAGTACTTC. Protein: CASSYGGSGSTYEQYF.

This clonotype was detected ten times or more. The CDR3 nucleotides read TGCGCCAGCAGTCCAGGGGAAGCCTACGAGCAGTACTTC. It specifies CASSPGEAYEQYF. V usage is TRBV5-1 and J usage is TRBJ2-7, with D tentatively TRBD1 (6 bases). V was pared by 5 bases and J by 2 bases, with 11 bases between. The CDR3 is made up of 13 amino acids. Germline V CDR1 and CDR2: SGHRS, YFSETQ.

There are many counts of this clonotype. The gene calls are TRBV5-5 and TRBJ2-5; D is ambiguous. V was pared by 1 base and J by 1 base, with 8 bases between. Germline CDR1 SGHKS, CDR2 YYEKEE (reference sequence). The CDR3 totals 14 residues. The DNA of the CDR3 is TGTGCCAGCAGCTTGTCTCGCCTCCAAGAGACCCAGTACTTC. Its translation: CASSLSRLQETQYF.

There are many counts of this clonotype. V and J are TRBV11-2 and TRBJ2-3; 8 bases are shared with TRBD1. The CDR3 contains 16 residues. With V trimmed by 3 bases and J by 2 bases, 7 bases remained unmatched. Looked up from germline, CDR1 is SGHAT and CDR2 is FQNNGV. The CDR3 DNA follows: TGTGCCAGCAGCTTCGGGACAGGCGGCCTCACAGATACGCAGTATTTT. Translation gives CASSFGTGGLTDTQYF. Complete variable domain (other parts from reference TRBV11-2 and TRBJ2-3): EAGVAQSPRYKIIEKRQSVAFWCNPISGHATLYWYQQILGQGPKLLIQFQNNGVVDDSQLPKDRFSAERLKGVDSTLKIQPAKLEDSAVYLCASSFGTGGLTDTQYFGPGTRLTVL.